The table lists the clone carrying this TCR beta chain with many counts. Its target is unknown. Time point in this sample: pre-sensitization, week 0. Treatment defined: therapeutic diphenylcyclopropenone sensitization with weekly scalp DPC. The starting material, unfractionated whole blood, was used for total RNA extraction. The entry originates in a study of human T cells and chemical hapten exposure. Notes on the study in general: Donors were affected by alopecia, so their immune reaction might vary from that of healthy individuals. Patch test score showed a positive correlation with PT1 expanded TCR counts.

TCRdb re-called the RACE reads with MiXCR, one entry per CDR3 protein. The sample includes about 59,000 distinct CDR3 sequences, around 11% seen only once; the top ten take 3% to 4.5%. The CDR3 covers 14 residues. V lost 2 bases, J lost 2 bases, and 9 bases lay in between. Germline V CDR1 and CDR2: MNHEY, SVGEGT. The TCR sequence derives from a woman aged 40 to 50 with alopecia areata. Some clones in this sample may be carry-over from other donors' samples. The V gene is TRBV6-2 or TRBV6-3, the J gene TRBJ1-1; D may be TRBD1 (5 bases). Specimen: whole blood, collected in connection with sensitization to the hapten diphenylcyclopropenone (DPC). CDR3 sequence (DNA): TGTGCCAGCAGTTACGGAGGGGCCAACACTGAAGCTTTCTTT. Amino acids: CASSYGGANTEAFF.